Here is one T cell receptor beta chain with its context. This sample is part of a study of T-cell reconstitution after alpha-beta-depleted transplantation in children. The CDR3 runs 15 residues. Trimming at V came to 7 bases and at J to 5 bases, leaving 9 bases not matched to a gene. Per the germline V gene, CDR1 is SEHNR and CDR2 is FQNEAQ (reference sequence). Preparation of the TCRbeta library involved a method that used unique molecular identifiers. TCRdb independently ran MiXCR on the PCR reads; one entry per CDR3 protein. Of about a million distinct CDR3 sequences listed, roughly 29% are singletons.

V usage is TRBV7-9 and J usage is TRBJ2-2, with 8 nucleotides matching TRBD1. This TCR came from a boy under two years old who had a stem cell transplant for SCID, so the T cells may come from the graft donor. Sequences were derived from PBMCs, mostly from graft donor cells, sampled 360 days after TCRalphabeta/CD19-depleted stem cell transplant. The CDR3 loop reads CASTQGQGKTGELFF. Written as DNA, the CDR3 is TGTGCCAGCACCCAAGGACAGGGCAAAACCGGGGAGCTGTTTTTT.